This entry concerns a single T cell receptor beta chain. Its antigen is unidentified. It differs at one base from a far larger clone, so likely a read error. Here the CDR3 omits its conserved ending phenylalanine or tryptophan, so a read error is the likely source. Time point denoted: newly diagnosed GD, antithyroid drugs for less than 3 months. Isolated PBMC RNA provided the starting material for the TCR library. Through Arm-PCR of CDR3 regions and iRepertoire HTBI primers, TCR beta libraries were built. One entry per CDR3 protein results from TCRdb running MiXCR on the multiplex PCR reads. In the table there are over 300,000 distinct CDR3 sequences, roughly a sixth of which are singletons. This sample was taken from a study of regulatory T cells in long-lasting Graves disease. Overall study findings and caveats: Shared public clonotypes totalled 2,741 in persistent patients, compared with 966 in new patients.

Germline V lookup: CDR1 SEHNR, CDR2 FQNEAQ (reference sequence). V lost 3 bases, J lost 2 bases, and 7 bases lay in between. The CDR3 extends over 14 amino acids. This sample comprised peripheral blood mononuclear cells (PBMCs), obtained at new diagnosis, from a patient treated with antithyroid drugs. The chain links TRBV7-9 to TRBJ2-2; D is ambiguous. The origin of this receptor is a female donor with Graves disease. Here the CDR3 reads CASSFSVNTGELFL. The CDR3 DNA follows: TGTGCCAGCAGCTTTTCTGTAAACACCGGGGAGCTGTTTCTT.